What follows is one T cell receptor (beta chain) and its context. These data are taken from a study of CD8 T cells in Susac syndrome. RNA amounts of about 0.45 to 1 ug underwent reverse transcription with random hexamers. Each CDR3 protein is one row after TCRdb ran MiXCR on the immunoSEQ multiplex PCR reads. The data hold fewer than 80,000 distinct CDR3 sequences, with approximately 95% observed a single time. While CD8+ and CD4+ T cells were isolated negatively, TEMRA cells were enriched by FACS. The CDR3 totals 14 residues. Germline CDR1 is MDHEN and CDR2 is SYDVKM. The sequenced sample consisted of CD8+ T cells from PBMCs. This receptor was obtained from a human donor in good health. V is TRBV28 and J is TRBJ2-2; D may be TRBD2 (8 bases). CDR3 nucleotides: TGTGCTACGGGACTAGGGACAGTCACCGGGGAGCTGTTTTTT. This gives the protein CATGLGTVTGELFF. The whole variable domain, filled in from reference TRBV28 and TRBJ2-2, reads DVKVTQSSRYLVKRTGEKVFLECVQDMDHENMFWYRQDPGLGLRLIYFSYDVKMKEKGDIPEGYSVSREKKERFSLILESASTNQTSMYLCATGLGTVTGELFFGEGSRLTVL.